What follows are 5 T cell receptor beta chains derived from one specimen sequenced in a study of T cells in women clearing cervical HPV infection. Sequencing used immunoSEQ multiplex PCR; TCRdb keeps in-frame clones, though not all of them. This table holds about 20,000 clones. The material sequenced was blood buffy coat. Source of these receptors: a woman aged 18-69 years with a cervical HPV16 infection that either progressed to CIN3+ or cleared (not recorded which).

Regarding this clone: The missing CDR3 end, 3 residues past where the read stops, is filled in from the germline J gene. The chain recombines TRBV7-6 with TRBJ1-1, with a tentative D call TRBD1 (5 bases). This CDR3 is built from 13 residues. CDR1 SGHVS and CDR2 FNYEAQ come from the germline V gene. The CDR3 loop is CASSGHQRETAFF. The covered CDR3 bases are TGTGCCAGCAGCGGACACCAGCGTGAGACA.

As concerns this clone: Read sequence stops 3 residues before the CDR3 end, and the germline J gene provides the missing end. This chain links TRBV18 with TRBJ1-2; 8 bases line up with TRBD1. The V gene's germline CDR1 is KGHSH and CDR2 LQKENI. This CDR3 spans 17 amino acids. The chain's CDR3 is CASSPWLGQGSYNDYTF. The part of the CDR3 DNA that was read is TGTGCCAGCTCCCCCTGGCTCGGACAGGGTTCCTACAATGAC.

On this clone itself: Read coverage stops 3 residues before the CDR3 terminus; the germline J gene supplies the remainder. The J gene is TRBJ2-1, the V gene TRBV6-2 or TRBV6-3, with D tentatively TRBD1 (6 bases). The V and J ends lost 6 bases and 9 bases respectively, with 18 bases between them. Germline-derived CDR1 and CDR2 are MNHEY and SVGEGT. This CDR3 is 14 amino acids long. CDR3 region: CASSYQGSIGEQFF. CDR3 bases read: TGTGCCAGCAGCTACCAGGGGAGTATCGGTGAG.

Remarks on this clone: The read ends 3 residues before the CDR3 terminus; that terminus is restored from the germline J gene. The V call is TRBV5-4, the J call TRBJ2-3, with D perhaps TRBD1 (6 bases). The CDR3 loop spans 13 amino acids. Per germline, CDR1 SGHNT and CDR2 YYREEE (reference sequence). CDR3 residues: CASSTQGKETQYF. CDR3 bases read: TGTGCCAGCAGCACACAGGGAAAGGAGACG. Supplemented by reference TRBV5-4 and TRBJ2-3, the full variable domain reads ETGVTQSPTHLIKTRGQQVTLRCSSQSGHNTVSWYQQALGQGPQFIFQYYREEENGRGNFPPRFSGLQFPNYSSELNVNALELDDSALYLCASSTQGKETQYFGPGTRLTVL.

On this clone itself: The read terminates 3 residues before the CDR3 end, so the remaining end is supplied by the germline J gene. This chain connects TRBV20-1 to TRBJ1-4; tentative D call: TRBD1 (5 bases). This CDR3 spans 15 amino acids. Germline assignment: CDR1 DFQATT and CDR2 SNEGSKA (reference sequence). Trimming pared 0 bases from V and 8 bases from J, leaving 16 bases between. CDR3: CSARDITQAGEKLFF. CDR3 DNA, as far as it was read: TGCAGTGCTAGAGATATCACACAGGCTGGGGAAAAA.